A single sample gave rise to the 19 T cell receptor beta chains below, sequenced in a study of cytomegalovirus exposure and HLA in healthy donors. Primers: 60 Vbeta forward and 13 Jbeta reverse. The table came from immunoSEQ multiplex PCR; TCRdb's copy has only in-frame clones and leaves some out. The repertoire consists of 90,000 or so clones, with 70% to 85% occurring once and the leading ten covering approximately 3.8%. The sequenced material came from PBMCs. The receptors stem from a man aged 50-59 years in good health and CMV-seronegative.

There are a few counts of this clone. The chain uses TRBV4-2 and TRBJ2-3; D remains ambiguous. V gave up 0 bases and J gave up 0 bases, with 4 bases separating them. The CDR3 sequence is 14 residues long. In germline, CDR1 is LGHNA, CDR2 YNFKEQ. CDR3 nucleotide sequence: TGTGCCAGCAGCCAAGACGGGAGCACAGATACGCAGTATTTT. Encoded protein: CASSQDGSTDTQYF.

V gene TRBV9 combines with J gene TRBJ2-2, with D uncertain. The CDR3 totals 12 residues. The V gene's germline CDR1 is SGDLS and CDR2 YYNGEE. Trimming left V 6 bases short and J 3 bases short, with 6 bases between. The CDR3 sequence: CASTVDTGELFF. The CDR3 region has the DNA TGTGCCAGCACGGTGGACACCGGGGAGCTGTTTTTT.

The count of this clone is one. The CDR3: CASSKTPGNTGELFF. The CDR3 DNA is TGTGCCAGCAGTAAGACTCCCGGGAACACCGGGGAGCTGTTTTTT. V gene TRBV7-2 combines with J gene TRBJ2-2; no clear D gene. Germline CDR1 reads SGHTA; CDR2 reads FQGNSA. Trimming stripped 6 bases from V and 1 base from J, with 12 bases between. CDR3 length: 15 residues.

The rearrangement links TRBV7-2 to TRBJ2-3; 10 bases are a match to TRBD2. V lost 6 bases and J lost 5; bases outside the gene matches: 8. In germline, CDR1 is SGHTA, CDR2 FQGNSA. The CDR3 extends over 15 amino acids. The CDR3 loop is CASSILAGVGDTQYF. The CDR3 DNA reads TGTGCCAGCAGTATTCTAGCGGGAGTGGGAGATACGCAGTATTTT.

The chain couples TRBV11-2 to TRBJ1-2, with 8 positions matching TRBD1. Germline values: CDR1 SGHAT, CDR2 FQNNGV. Trimming cost V 3 bases and J 3 bases; bases outside gene matches: 9. The CDR3 length is 16 residues. CDR3: CASSFDSGGLDYGYTF. In DNA form, the CDR3 reads TGTGCCAGCAGCTTCGATTCAGGGGGCCTAGACTATGGCTACACCTTC.

This chain connects TRBV2 to TRBJ1-1; TRBD1 agrees at 8 bases. The CDR3 covers 15 residues. Per germline, CDR1 SNHLY and CDR2 FYNNEI. V was pared by 3 bases and J by 1 base, with 4 bases of the junction left unmatched. CDR3 nucleotide sequence: TGTGCCAGCAGTGACTACCAGGGGGCGAACACTGAAGCTTTCTTT. It yields the protein CASSDYQGANTEAFF.

The chain has TRBV27 and TRBJ1-6, with 10 nucleotides matching TRBD1. Germline V gene sequence: CDR1 MNHEY, CDR2 SMNVEV (reference sequence). The V and J ends lost 5 bases and 5 bases, in that order; junction bases with no gene match: 6. The CDR3 covers 16 residues. CDR3 bases: TGTGCCAGCAGTCTAGGGACAGGGGCAAATAATTCACCCCTCCACTTT. It yields the protein CASSLGTGANNSPLHF.

V gene TRBV7-2 combines with J gene TRBJ2-7; possibly TRBD1 for D (6 bases). In germline, CDR1 is SGHTA, CDR2 FQGNSA. V was clipped by 5 bases and J by 4 bases, with 21 bases between them. The CDR3 consists of 16 residues. The CDR3 nucleotides read TGTGCCAGCAGCCTCTCCAGTACAGGGCCGGTTTACGAGCAGTACTTC. Amino acid sequence: CASSLSSTGPVYEQYF.

The J gene is TRBJ1-1, the V gene TRBV11-2, with D perhaps matching TRBD1 (5 bases). Germline-derived CDR1 and CDR2 are SGHAT and FQNNGV. The length of the CDR3 is 16 residues. V was trimmed by 5 bases and J by 5 bases, leaving 21 bases between them. The CDR3, as DNA: TGTGCCAGCAGCCCCACGGGCAGGGCATCGTGGACTGAAGCTTTCTTT. Amino acids: CASSPTGRASWTEAFF.

This sequence joins TRBV4-1 and TRBJ2-7; 9 positions match TRBD1. Trimming took 4 bases from V and 0 from J; bases not matched to a gene: 10. This CDR3 region has 17 residues. CDR1 and CDR2 from the germline V gene are MGHRA and YSYEKL. The DNA of the CDR3 is TGCGCCAGCAGCCGCCGCCTTGACAGGGGGACCTCCTACGAGCAGTACTTC. As protein: CASSRRLDRGTSYEQYF.

The V and J genes are TRBV7-6 and TRBJ2-1; 10 positions match TRBD2. V trimming: 5 bases; J trimming: 10 bases; junction bases outside the gene matches: 14. Germline CDR1 SGHVS, CDR2 FNYEAQ. CDR3 length equals 16 residues. CDR3 nucleotide sequence: TGTGCCAGCAGCCAGCCCTCTAGCGGGAGTTCCCGGGAGCAGTTCTTC. Amino acids: CASSQPSSGSSREQFF.

A note on this clone: At one end, the junction sequence differs from germline, possibly due to a read error. The chain couples TRBV7-7 to TRBJ2-7; the match to TRBD2 covers 14 bases. Germline V gene data show CDR1 as SSHAT and CDR2 as FNYEAQ (reference sequence). The CDR3 sequence is 14 residues long. CDR3 protein: CASSKGLAGAEQYF. CDR3 nucleotides: TGTGCTAGCAGCAAGGGACTAGCGGGAGCGGAGCAGTACTTC.

This rearrangement joins TRBV6-6 to TRBJ2-1; 8 nucleotides line up with TRBD1. Germline V gives CDR1 MNHNY, CDR2 SVGAGI (reference sequence). J gave up 0 bases and V 6 bases, and 4 bases lay outside the gene matches. The CDR3 loop spans 15 amino acids. The CDR3: CASSSTGGSYNEQFF. CDR3 DNA sequence: TGTGCCAGCAGCTCTACAGGGGGCTCCTACAATGAGCAGTTCTTC.

The chain has TRBV10-3 and TRBJ2-7, with TRBD1 matching over 10 bases. Germline V gene data show CDR1 as ENHRY and CDR2 as SYGVKD. The CDR3 spans 13 residues. Trimming cost V 11 bases and J 1 base; bases outside gene matches: 5. This CDR3 reads CAAGQGSSYEQYF. Here the CDR3 DNA reads TGTGCCGCGGGACAGGGGTCATCCTACGAGCAGTACTTC.

The J gene is TRBJ2-1, the V gene TRBV9; D not resolved. This CDR3 spans 15 amino acids. Germline V gene lookup returns CDR1 SGDLS and CDR2 YYNGEE. The V and J ends lost 3 bases and 1 base respectively, with 11 bases between them. The CDR3 spells CASSADSFSYNEQFF. For the CDR3, the DNA is TGTGCCAGCAGCGCCGACTCGTTTTCCTACAATGAGCAGTTCTTC.

The J gene is TRBJ2-1, the V gene TRBV4-1; 13 bases are a match to TRBD2. Germline V gene sequence: CDR1 MGHRA, CDR2 YSYEKL. The V and J ends lost 2 bases and 6 bases, in that order; junction bases with no gene match: 10. The CDR3 length is 18 residues. DNA for the CDR3: TGCGCCAGCAGCCAAATACCCCCCACTAGCGGGAGGGCCAATGAGCAGTTCTTC. Translated, it gives CASSQIPPTSGRANEQFF.

This chain links TRBV2 with TRBJ1-5; 7 positions agree with TRBD1. This CDR3 contains 14 residues. Germline assignment: CDR1 SNHLY and CDR2 FYNNEI. V dropped 7 bases and J dropped 6; count of bases not matched to a gene: 9. CDR3 DNA sequence: TGTGCCAGCACCGAAGGGCAGGGGGGTCAGCCCCAGCATTTT. It specifies CASTEGQGGQPQHF.

The V gene is TRBV25-1, the J gene TRBJ2-1, with TRBD1 identical over 8 bases. The germline CDR1 and CDR2 sequences are MGHDK and SYGVNS. The CDR3 contains 11 residues. The J segment lost 14 bases and the V segment lost 2 bases, leaving 2 bases of the junction unmatched. The CDR3 spells CASSEGQGKFF. DNA of the CDR3: TGTGCCAGCAGTGAAGGACAGGGTAAGTTCTTC.

This clone was found a few times. The rearrangement links TRBV4-3 to TRBJ2-3; 8 bases fit TRBD2. The junction had 10 bases not matched to a gene; V was cut back by 3 bases and J by 5 bases. This CDR3 contains 16 residues. Germline CDR1 reads LGHNA; CDR2 reads YSLEER. CDR3 residues: CASSQEWAGGGDTQYF. The CDR3 coding sequence is TGCGCCAGCAGCCAGGAATGGGCGGGAGGTGGAGATACGCAGTATTTT.